The 2 T cell receptor beta chains below were found in one sample sequenced in a study of cytomegalovirus exposure and HLA in healthy donors. Amplification used 60 Vbeta primers and 13 Jbeta primers. Produced via immunoSEQ multiplex PCR; TCRdb's table is partial and in-frame only. The table shows roughly 110,000 clones, with 71% occurring only once. Sequences were obtained from PBMCs. The source is a female donor in good health and CMV-seronegative.

V usage is TRBV27 and J usage is TRBJ2-3, with a tentative D call TRBD2 (5 bases). This CDR3 region has 16 residues. Trimming removed 1 base at V and 0 bases at J, with 11 bases between. Germline CDR1 is MNHEY and CDR2 is SMNVEV (reference sequence). Written as DNA, the CDR3 is TGTGCCAGCAGTTTATTGGCGGGCACTAGCACAGATACGCAGTATTTT. It is translated as CASSLLAGTSTDTQYF.

The V and J genes are TRBV5-4 and TRBJ2-1, with 14 bases that match TRBD2. This CDR3 contains 16 residues. Looked up from germline, CDR1 is SGHNT and CDR2 is YYREEE (reference sequence). The V and J ends lost 3 bases and 6 bases, in that order; junction bases with no gene match: 5. Here the CDR3 reads CASSSPTSGRGNEQFF. DNA of the CDR3: TGTGCCAGCAGCTCCCCGACTAGCGGGAGGGGCAATGAGCAGTTCTTC.